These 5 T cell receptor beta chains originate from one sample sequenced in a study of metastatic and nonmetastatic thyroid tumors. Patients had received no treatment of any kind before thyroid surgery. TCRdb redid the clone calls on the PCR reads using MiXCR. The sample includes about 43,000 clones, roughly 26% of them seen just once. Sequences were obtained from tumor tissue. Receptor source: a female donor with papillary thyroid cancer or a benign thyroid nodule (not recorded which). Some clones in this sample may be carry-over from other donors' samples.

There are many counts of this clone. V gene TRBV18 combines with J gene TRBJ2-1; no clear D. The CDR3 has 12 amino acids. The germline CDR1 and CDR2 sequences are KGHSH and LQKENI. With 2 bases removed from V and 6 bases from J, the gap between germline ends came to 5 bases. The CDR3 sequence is CASSPKANEQFF. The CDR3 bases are TGTGCCAGCTCACCAAAGGCCAATGAGCAGTTCTTC.

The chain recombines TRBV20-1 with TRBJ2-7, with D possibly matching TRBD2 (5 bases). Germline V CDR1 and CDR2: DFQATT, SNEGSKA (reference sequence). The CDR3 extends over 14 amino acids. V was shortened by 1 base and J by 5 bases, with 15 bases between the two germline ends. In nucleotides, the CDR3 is TGCAGTGCTAGAGTGGGCGGGTCTTGGCACGAGCAGTACTTC. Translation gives CSARVGGSWHEQYF.

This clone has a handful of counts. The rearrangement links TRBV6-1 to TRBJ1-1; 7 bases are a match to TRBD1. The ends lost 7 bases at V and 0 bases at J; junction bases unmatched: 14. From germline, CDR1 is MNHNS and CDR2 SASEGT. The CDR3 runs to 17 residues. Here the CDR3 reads CASKKGTATSMNTEAFF. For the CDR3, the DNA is TGTGCCAGCAAGAAAGGGACAGCTACTTCTATGAACACTGAAGCTTTCTTT.

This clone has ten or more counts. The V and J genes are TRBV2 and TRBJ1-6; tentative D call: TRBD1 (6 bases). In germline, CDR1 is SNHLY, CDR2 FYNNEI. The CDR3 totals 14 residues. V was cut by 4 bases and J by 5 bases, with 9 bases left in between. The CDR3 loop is CASSGRGNNSPLHF. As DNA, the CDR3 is TGTGCCAGCAGTGGAAGGGGGAATAATTCACCCCTCCACTTT.

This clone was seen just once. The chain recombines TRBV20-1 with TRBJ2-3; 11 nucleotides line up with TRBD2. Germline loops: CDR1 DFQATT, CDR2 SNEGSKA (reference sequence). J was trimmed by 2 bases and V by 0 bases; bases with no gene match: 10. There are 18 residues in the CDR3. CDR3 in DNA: TGCAGTGCTAGAGATCGTTTCGGGACTAGCGGCCCCACAGATACGCAGTATTTT. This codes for CSARDRFGTSGPTDTQYF.